This T cell receptor (beta chain) originates from a study of blood T cell repertoires in COVID-19. Turning to the study itself: Donors in the United States, Italy and Spain gave samples during acute or convalescent COVID-19. From T cells, B-cell-depleted T cells, or PBMCs came the material, which was cDNA or gDNA.

As handled by the study authors: Estimation of nucleated cell counts relied on the amplification of reference gene primers. Produced via immunoSEQ multiplex PCR; TCRdb's table is partial and in-frame only. The DNA was the basis for D and trimming; V, J and clone size are from that table. The sample shows approximately 150,000 clones, about 91% of them seen only once. Germline trimming cut 2 bases from V and 11 bases from J; bases unmatched to any gene: 3. This CDR3 comprises 12 residues. CDR1 is SGHTA and CDR2 is FQGNSA in the germline V gene. This clonotype was sampled from a woman between 55 and 75 years old with acute or convalescent COVID-19. Sample: peripheral blood. The chain has TRBV7-2 and TRBJ2-3, with 8 positions matching TRBD2. The CDR3 DNA sequence: TGTGCCAGCAGCTTAACTAGCGGAAGGCAGTATTTT. Residues: CASSLTSGRQYF.